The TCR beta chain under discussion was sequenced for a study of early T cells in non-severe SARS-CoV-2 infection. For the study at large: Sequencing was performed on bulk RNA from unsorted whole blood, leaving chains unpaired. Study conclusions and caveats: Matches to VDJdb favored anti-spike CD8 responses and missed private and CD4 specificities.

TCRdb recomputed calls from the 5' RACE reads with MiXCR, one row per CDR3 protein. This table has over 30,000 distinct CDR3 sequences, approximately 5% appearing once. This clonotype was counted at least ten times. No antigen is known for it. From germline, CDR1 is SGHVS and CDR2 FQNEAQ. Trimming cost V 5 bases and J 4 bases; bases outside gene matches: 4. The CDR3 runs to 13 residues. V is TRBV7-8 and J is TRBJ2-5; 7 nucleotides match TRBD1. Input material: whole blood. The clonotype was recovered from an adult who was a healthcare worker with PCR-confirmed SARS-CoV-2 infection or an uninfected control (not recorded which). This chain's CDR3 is CASSPRTGETQYF. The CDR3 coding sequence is TGTGCCAGCAGCCCAAGGACAGGAGAGACCCAGTACTTC.